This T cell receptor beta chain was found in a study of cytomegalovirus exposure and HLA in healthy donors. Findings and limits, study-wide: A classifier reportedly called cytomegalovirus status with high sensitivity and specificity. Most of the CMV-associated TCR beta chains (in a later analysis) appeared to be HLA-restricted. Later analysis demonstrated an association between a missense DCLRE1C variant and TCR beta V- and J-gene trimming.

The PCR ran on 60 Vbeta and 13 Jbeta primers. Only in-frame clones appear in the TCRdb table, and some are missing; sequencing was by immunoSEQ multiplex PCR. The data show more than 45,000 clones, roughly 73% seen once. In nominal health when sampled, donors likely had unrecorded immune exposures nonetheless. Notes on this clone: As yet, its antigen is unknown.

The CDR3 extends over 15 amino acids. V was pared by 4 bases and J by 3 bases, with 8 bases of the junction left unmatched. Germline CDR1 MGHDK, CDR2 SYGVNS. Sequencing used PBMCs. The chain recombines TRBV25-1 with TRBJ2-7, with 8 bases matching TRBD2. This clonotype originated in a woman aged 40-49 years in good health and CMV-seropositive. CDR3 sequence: CASSGQPGGVYEQYF. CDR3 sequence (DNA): TGTGCCAGCAGTGGACAGCCCGGGGGGGTCTACGAGCAGTACTTC.